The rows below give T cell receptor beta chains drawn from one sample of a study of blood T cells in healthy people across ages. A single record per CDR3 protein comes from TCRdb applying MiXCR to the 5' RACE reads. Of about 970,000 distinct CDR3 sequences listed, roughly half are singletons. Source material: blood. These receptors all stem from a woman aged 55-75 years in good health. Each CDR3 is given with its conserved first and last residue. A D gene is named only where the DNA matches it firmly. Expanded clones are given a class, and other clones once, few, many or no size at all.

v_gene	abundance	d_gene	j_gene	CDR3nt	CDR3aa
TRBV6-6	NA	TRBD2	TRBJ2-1	TGTGCCAGCAGTTCTAGCGGGGGCGGCGACAATGAGCAGTTCTTC	CASSSSGGGDNEQFF
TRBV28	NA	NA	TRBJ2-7	TGTGCCAGCAGCTGGGTGGGTTACAATGAGCAGTACTTC	CASSWVGYNEQYF
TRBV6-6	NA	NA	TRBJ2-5	TGTGCCAGCAGTCCTACAGGGATTCTAGAGACCCAGTACTTC	CASSPTGILETQYF
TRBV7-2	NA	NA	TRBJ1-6	TGTGCCAGCAGCGAGCGAAATTCTGGGTATTCACCCCTCCACTTT	CASSERNSGYSPLHF
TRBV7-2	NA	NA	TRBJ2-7	TGTGCCAGCAGCTACTACTCGAGCTCCTACGAGCAGTACTTC	CASSYYSSSYEQYF
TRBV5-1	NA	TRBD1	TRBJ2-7	TGCGCCAGCAGCACCGACAGGGGGCCCTACGAGCAGTACTTC	CASSTDRGPYEQYF
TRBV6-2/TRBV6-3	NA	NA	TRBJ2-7	TGTGCCAGCAGTTACTCGGTCGGGAGAATGACCTACGAGCAGTACTTC	CASSYSVGRMTYEQYF
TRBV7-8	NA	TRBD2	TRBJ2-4	TGTGCCAGCAGCTTAGCGTGGGGCGGGAGTCCGACCAAAAACATTCAGTACTTC	CASSLAWGGSPTKNIQYF
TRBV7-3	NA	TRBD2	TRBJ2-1	TGTGCCAGCAGCCCTCGAGGGACTAGCGGGATTGGTGAGCAGTTCTTC	CASSPRGTSGIGEQFF
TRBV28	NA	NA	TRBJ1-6	TGTGCCAGCACCCTGGTTACGTATTCACCCCTCCACTTT	CASTLVTYSPLHF
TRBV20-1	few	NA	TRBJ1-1	TGCAGTGCTAGAAGGACTGAAGCTTTCTTT	CSARRTEAFF
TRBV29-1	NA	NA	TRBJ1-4	TGCAGCGTTCGGGTCCTCTCCGAGGAAAAACTGTTTTTT	CSVRVLSEEKLFF
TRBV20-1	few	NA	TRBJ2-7	TGCAGTGCTAGAGATTATGGCACAGGCCGGCGCGAGCAGTACTTC	CSARDYGTGRREQYF
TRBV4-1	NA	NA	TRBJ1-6	TGCGCCAGCAGCAGCCTTGGGGGCTATAATTCACCCCTCCACTTT	CASSSLGGYNSPLHF
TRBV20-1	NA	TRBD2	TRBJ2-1	TGCAGTGCTAGAGGGACTAGCGCCGGATCACAGTTCTTC	CSARGTSAGSQFF
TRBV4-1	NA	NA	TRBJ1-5	TGCGCCAGCAGCCAAGATCCGACAGGAGGGTACCAGCCCCAGCATTTT	CASSQDPTGGYQPQHF
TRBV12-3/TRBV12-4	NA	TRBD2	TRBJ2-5	TGTGCCAGCAGTTGGACTAGCGGGAGTCAGACCCAGTACTTC	CASSWTSGSQTQYF
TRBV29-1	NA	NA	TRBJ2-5	TGCAGCGTCGCGGTACTAGTCGAAGATGAGCAGTACTTC	CSVAVLVEDEQYF
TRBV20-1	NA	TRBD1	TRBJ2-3	TGCAGTGCTACCCGGGACAGGGGACCTTATACGCAGTATTTT	CSATRDRGPYTQYF
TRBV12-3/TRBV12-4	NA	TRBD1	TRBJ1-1	TGTGCCAGCAGTCAAGACAGGGTGGTGTCTGAAGCTTTCTTT	CASSQDRVVSEAFF
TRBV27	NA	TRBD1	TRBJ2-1	TGTGCCAGCAGTTTCCGTAAAGGACAGGTCAATGAGCAGTTCTTC	CASSFRKGQVNEQFF
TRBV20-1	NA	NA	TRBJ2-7	TGCAGTGCTCAACAGCCCACCCGGGACGAGCAGTACTTC	CSAQQPTRDEQYF
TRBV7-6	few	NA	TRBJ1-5	TGTGCCAGCAGCTTAGAACAGGGCCTTAGCAATCAGCCCCAGCATTTT	CASSLEQGLSNQPQHF
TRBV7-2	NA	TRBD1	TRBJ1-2	TGTGCCAGCAGCACTGGGACAGGGCGAGCTAACTATGGCTACACCTTC	CASSTGTGRANYGYTF
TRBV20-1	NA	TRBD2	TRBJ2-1	TGCAGTGCTAGGAGCGGGAGCCTCCATGAGCAGTTCTTC	CSARSGSLHEQFF
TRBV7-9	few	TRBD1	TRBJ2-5	TGTGCCAGCAGCTTCCCCAGAGGGGGCCTCCGGAAGGCGACCCAGTACTTC	CASSFPRGGLRKATQYF
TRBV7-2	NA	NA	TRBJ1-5	TGCGCCAGCAGAATACAGGGTAGCAATCAGCCCCAGCATTTT	CASRIQGSNQPQHF
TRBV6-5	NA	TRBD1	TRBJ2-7	TGTGCCAGCAGTTACAGCGCGGGGACAGGGAGGTACGAGCAGTACTTC	CASSYSAGTGRYEQYF
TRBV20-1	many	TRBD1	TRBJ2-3	TGCAGTGCCAACCCTACCGGGACAGGTTACACAGATACGCAGTATTTT	CSANPTGTGYTDTQYF
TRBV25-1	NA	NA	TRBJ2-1	TGTGCCAGCAGTGTGTTCGGAGAGGGTGGTGAGCAGTTCTTC	CASSVFGEGGEQFF
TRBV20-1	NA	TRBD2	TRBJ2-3	TGCAGTGCTAGATCCCTACTAGCGGCCAGCACAGATACGCAGTATTTT	CSARSLLAASTDTQYF
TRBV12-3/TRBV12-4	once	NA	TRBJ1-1	TGTGCCAGCAGCCCCACCTTTAGGCGGAGGAACACTGAAGCTTTCTTT	CASSPTFRRRNTEAFF
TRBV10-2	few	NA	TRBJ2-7	TGCGCCAGCGCAAAGTCCTACGAGCAGTACTTC	CASAKSYEQYF
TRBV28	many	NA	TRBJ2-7	TGTGCCAGCAGTTTATATCTATCCGGGGAGCAGTACTTC	CASSLYLSGEQYF
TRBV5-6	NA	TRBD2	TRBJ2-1	TGTGCCAGCAGCTTGTTTAAGGGAGCGGGGGTCAATGAGCAGTTCTTC	CASSLFKGAGVNEQFF
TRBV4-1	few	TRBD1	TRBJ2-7	TGCGCCAGCAGCCAAGACCCCGGACAGGGGGCCAGGGAGCAGTACTTC	CASSQDPGQGAREQYF
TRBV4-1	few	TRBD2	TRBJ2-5	TGCGCCAGCAGCCAGCCGGGAGGGGCGCAAGAGACCCAGTACTTC	CASSQPGGAQETQYF
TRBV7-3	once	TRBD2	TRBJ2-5	TGTGCCAGCAGCTTGACAGCCCCCGGGGGGGAGACCCAGTACTTC	CASSLTAPGGETQYF
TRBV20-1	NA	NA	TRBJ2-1	TGCAGTGCTAGTGGACTAAAGGGTATCGTGAATGAGCAGTTCTTC	CSASGLKGIVNEQFF
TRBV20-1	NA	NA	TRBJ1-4	TGCAGTGCTAGAGACCGTGCAACTAATGAAAAACTGTTTTTT	CSARDRATNEKLFF
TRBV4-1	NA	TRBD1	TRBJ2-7	TGCGCCAGCAGCCAAGATCTTGGGACAGACTACGAGCAGTACTTC	CASSQDLGTDYEQYF
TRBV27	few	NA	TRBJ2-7	TGTGCCAGCAGTCTCATTTCAGGGGCTCACGAGCAGTACTTC	CASSLISGAHEQYF
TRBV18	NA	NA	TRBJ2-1	TGTGCCAGCTCACCGACCGGGAGTGTGTTCTTC	CASSPTGSVFF
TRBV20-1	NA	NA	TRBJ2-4	TGCAGTGCTAGGCCTGAGGAACTAGCCAAAAACATTCAGTACTTC	CSARPEELAKNIQYF
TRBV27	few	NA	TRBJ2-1	TGTGCCAGCTCGGGGAGGGGGCGTCGTCGGGACAATGAGCAGTTCTTC	CASSGRGRRRDNEQFF
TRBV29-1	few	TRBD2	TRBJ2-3	TGCAGCGCCGCGACTAGCGGGAGGAAAGATACGCAGTATTTT	CSAATSGRKDTQYF
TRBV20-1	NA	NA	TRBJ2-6	TGCAGTGCTACACCTCCTACGGGGCCTGGGGCCAACGTCCTGACTTTC	CSATPPTGPGANVLTF
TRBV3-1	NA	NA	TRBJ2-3	TGTACCAGCCGGAGGGTAGTTGGAGATACGCAGTATTTT	CTSRRVVGDTQYF
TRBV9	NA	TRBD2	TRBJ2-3	TGTGCCAGCAGCCCACGTAGTTCCCTAGCGGGGACCACAGATACGCAGTATTTT	CASSPRSSLAGTTDTQYF
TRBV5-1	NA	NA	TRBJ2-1	TGCGCCAGCAGCTTGGGAGGGACCAATTTAGACGATGAGCAGTTCTTC	CASSLGGTNLDDEQFF
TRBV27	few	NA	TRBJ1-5	TGTGCCAGCAGTTTAGGACCCGAGATGGCCCAGCATTTT	CASSLGPEMAQHF
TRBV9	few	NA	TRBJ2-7	TGTGCCAGCAGCGGAGGCGAGTACTCCTACGAGCAGTACTTC	CASSGGEYSYEQYF
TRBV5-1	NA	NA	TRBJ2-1	TGCGCCAGCTCTCCCACAACTCCGAGCTCCTACAGTGAGCAGTTCTTC	CASSPTTPSSYSEQFF